This TCR beta chain comes out of a study of PD-1 blockade in classical Hodgkin lymphoma (TCRdb year 2020). Notes on the research overall: Nivolumab dosing was 3 mg/kg intravenously every 2 weeks, continuing until either disease progression or unacceptable toxicity. To define a peripheral blood immune signature of response to PD-1 blockade in classical Hodgkin lymphoma, the study combined TCR beta sequencing with CyTOF.

The sample holds a few counts of this clone. This receptor's antigen is unknown. Base qualities are not recorded, but no much larger clone differs from it by a single base. V and J lose 8 bases and 6 bases, and a span of 25 bases separates them. Taken from cysteine to phenylalanine, the CDR3 has 16 residues. The read is trimmed to its CDR3 DNA, 48 bases read in frame from base 1. From a lookup of the germline V gene (reference sequence), CDR1 and CDR2 are WNHNN and SYGVQD. The Qiagen DNeasy kit was used to extract genomic DNA both from unsorted PBMCs and from the negatively selected CD4+ and CD8+ fractions. Using primers that anneal to V and J segments, immunoSEQ multiplex PCR amplified the TCR beta CDR3 regions. Amplification bias was minimized using a synthetic immune receptor repertoire, and residual bias was removed computationally after sequencing. From the authors' description of their analysis: Custom Python scripts were used to quantify repertoire diversity as the Shannon entropy index. Unsorted, CD4+ and CD8+ repertoires were examined separately, except in combined analyses, for which CD4+ and CD8+ sequences were merged in silico. Clonal expansion was defined as a frequency increase of at least 2-fold after treatment compared with C1D1, and clones undetected at baseline were assigned a pseudocount of 0.5. Clones with 0 or 1 copy at C1D1 were classified as singleton clones, and clones with 2 or more copies were classified as non-singleton clones. By matching protein sequences in sorted samples from the same patient, clones expanded in unsorted samples were annotated as CD4+, CD8+ or unknown. Diversity changes from C1D1 to C4D1 were tested in paired samples using Wilcoxon tests. The clones in this table, taken by TCRdb from immuneACCESS, are in-frame only. Not every clone is retained; where verified, under half of the shortfall comes from an unresolved V gene, and the cause of the rest is unknown. V and J calls and clone size are as listed in that table; D and trimming were resolved from the DNA. Here the sample has around 2,200 clones; about three fifths occur a single time. The ten most abundant clones make up about 33% of the sample.

Points the paper makes about the study in general: A significant rise by C4D1 was seen in CD4+ but not CD8+ TCR diversity (p=0.0027 vs p=0.16), with the rise being most apparent in complete responders (p=0.02). Baseline TCR diversity was reported to be lower in newly diagnosed patients than in healthy donors, and even lower in relapsed/refractory patients. Diversity was lower in patients who began nivolumab less than 1 year after ASCT, so these patients were left out of later analyses to avoid confounding by immune reconstitution. Only a single clinical trial cohort was studied, and what caused the repertoire differences, possibly disease activity or prior therapy, remained undefined. Trial patients with a complete response had baseline diversity similar to that of newly diagnosed patients, while partial responders and progressors had significantly lower diversity.

Read against the paper, the sample's time point label means: cycle 1 day 1 (C1D1), immediately before nivolumab initiation. Every trial patient had relapsed following autologous stem cell transplantation, and prior brentuximab vedotin exposure was what differed among cohorts A, B and C. The trial cohort was composed of 56 patients with relapsed/refractory classical Hodgkin lymphoma, for whom complete response, partial response or progressive disease was recorded as best overall response. In the multi-cohort phase II CheckMate 205 trial, trial patients received single-agent nivolumab. An independent review committee assessed best overall response by applying the 2007 International Working Group response criteria. Trial PBMCs were collected immediately before nivolumab initiation (C1D1) and during therapy at cycle 2 day 1 and cycle 4 day 1. Peripheral blood was collected in 8 mL Vacutainer Cell Preparation Tubes, from which PBMCs were isolated by centrifugation and then cryopreserved.

The chain is made from TRBV10-1 and TRBJ1-1; TRBD1 is possibly the D segment (6 matching bases). This specimen consisted of peripheral blood mononuclear cells (PBMCs), obtained at baseline. This clonotype was obtained from a human donor with classical Hodgkin lymphoma. Here the CDR3 is given as CASPGGGRNRAPEAFF. The DNA sequence follows: TGCGCCAGCCCCGGGGGGGGGAGAAACAGGGCACCTGAAGCTTTCTTT.